This T cell receptor (beta chain) was sequenced for a study of blood T cell repertoires in COVID-19. The wider study: Both acute and convalescent COVID-19 samples were obtained from the United States, Italy and Spain. Sources were T cells, B-cell-depleted T cells, or PBMCs; the material itself was cDNA or gDNA.

As handled by the study authors: For nucleated cells, counts were estimated from reference gene primer amplification. The table came from immunoSEQ multiplex PCR; TCRdb's copy has only in-frame clones and leaves some out. V and J calls and clone size follow that table, whereas D and trimming were derived from the DNA. Among 100,000 to 150,000 clones, approximately 81% were seen once, and the ten largest hold about 1.5%. The CDR3 covers 13 residues. Trimming shortened V by 4 bases and J by 1 base, and 7 bases separated the two germline ends. Per the germline V gene, CDR1 is MNHNY and CDR2 is SVGAGI (reference sequence).

This sequence originates from a man aged 60 to 69 with acute or convalescent COVID-19. The rearrangement joins TRBV6-6 to TRBJ1-1; perhaps TRBD1 as D (5 bases). The specimen sequenced was peripheral blood. The CDR3 nucleotides read TGTGCCAGCAGTTCGACAGCGAACACTGAAGCTTTCTTT. It yields the protein CASSSTANTEAFF.